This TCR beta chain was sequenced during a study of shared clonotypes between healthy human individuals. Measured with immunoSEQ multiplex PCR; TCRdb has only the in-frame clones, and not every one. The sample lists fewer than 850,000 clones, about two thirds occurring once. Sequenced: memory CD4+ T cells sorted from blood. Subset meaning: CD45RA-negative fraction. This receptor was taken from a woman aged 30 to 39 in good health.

In DNA form, the CDR3 reads TGTGCCAGCTCACCATCCGGTGGGCAGCCCCAGCATTTT. Its translation: CASSPSGGQPQHF. The chain recombines TRBV18 with TRBJ1-5; no clear D. There are 13 residues in the CDR3. CDR1 KGHSH and CDR2 LQKENI come from the germline V gene. V shed 2 bases and J shed 7 bases, with 9 bases lying between them.